The sample holds a few counts of the clone carrying this TCR beta chain. Antigen: not known. CDR3 length: 16 amino acids. The germline CDR1 and CDR2 sequences are LGHNA and YSLEER. V was pared by 5 bases and J by 7 bases, with 8 bases of the junction left unmatched. The data stem from a study of early T cells in non-severe SARS-CoV-2 infection. Findings of the study overall: Reliance on VDJdb matching favored anti-spike CD8 responses; private and CD4 specificities were missed.

Attachment of unique molecular identifiers to individual cDNA molecules was performed. TCRdb itself ran the 5' RACE reads through MiXCR, one entry per CDR3 protein. This table has roughly 100,000 distinct CDR3 sequences, around 13% appearing once. Sequenced material: whole blood. This sequence originates from an adult who was a healthcare worker with PCR-confirmed SARS-CoV-2 infection or an uninfected control (not recorded which). V gene TRBV4-3 combines with J gene TRBJ2-2; 12 nucleotides line up with TRBD2. The CDR3 protein is CASSFLAGGPFGELFF. The CDR3 DNA is TGCGCCAGCAGCTTCCTAGCGGGAGGGCCTTTCGGGGAGCTGTTTTTT.